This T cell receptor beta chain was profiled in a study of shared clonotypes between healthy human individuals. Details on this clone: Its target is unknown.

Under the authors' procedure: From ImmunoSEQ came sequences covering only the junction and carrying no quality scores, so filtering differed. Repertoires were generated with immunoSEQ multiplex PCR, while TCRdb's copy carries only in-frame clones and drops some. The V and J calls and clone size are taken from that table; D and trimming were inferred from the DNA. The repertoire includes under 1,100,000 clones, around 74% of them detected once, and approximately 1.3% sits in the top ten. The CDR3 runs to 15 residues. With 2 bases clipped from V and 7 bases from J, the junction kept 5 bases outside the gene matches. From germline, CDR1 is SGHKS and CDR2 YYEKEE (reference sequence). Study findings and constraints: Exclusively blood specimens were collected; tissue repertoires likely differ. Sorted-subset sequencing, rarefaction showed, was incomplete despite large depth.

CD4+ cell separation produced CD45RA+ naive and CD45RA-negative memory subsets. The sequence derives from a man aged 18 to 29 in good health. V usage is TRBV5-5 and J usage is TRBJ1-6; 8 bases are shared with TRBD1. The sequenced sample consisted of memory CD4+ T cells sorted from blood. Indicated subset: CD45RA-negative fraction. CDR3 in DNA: TGTGCCAGCAGCTTCGGACAGGGCTTCAATTCACCCCTCCACTTT. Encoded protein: CASSFGQGFNSPLHF.